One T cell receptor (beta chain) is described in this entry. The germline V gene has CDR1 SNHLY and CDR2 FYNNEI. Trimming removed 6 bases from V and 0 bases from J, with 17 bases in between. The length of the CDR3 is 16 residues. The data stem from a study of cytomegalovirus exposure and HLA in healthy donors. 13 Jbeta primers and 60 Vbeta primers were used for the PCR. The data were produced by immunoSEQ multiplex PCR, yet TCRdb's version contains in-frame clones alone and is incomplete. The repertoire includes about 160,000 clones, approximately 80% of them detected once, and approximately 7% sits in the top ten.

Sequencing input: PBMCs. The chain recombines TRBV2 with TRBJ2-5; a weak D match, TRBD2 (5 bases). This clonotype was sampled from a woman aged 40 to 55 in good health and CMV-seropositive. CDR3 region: CASRGPGGGDQETQYF. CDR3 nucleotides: TGTGCCAGCAGAGGGCCAGGAGGTGGGGACCAAGAGACCCAGTACTTC.